Listed below are T cell receptor beta chains from one sample, sequenced in a study of T cell responses to AZD1222 COVID-19 vaccine. Generated by immunoSEQ multiplex PCR, the TCRdb table keeps only in-frame clones and is missing some. The repertoire holds around 84,000 clones, with 75% to 90% as singletons. This specimen was peripheral blood, taken on day 0 of AZD1222 vaccination. These receptors were taken from an adult in good health. Both conserved end residues are part of each CDR3. A D gene is named only where the DNA matches it firmly. A clone size is listed for some rows: how often the clone was seen (once, few, many), or a class if it is expanded.

CASSLSGSSSYEQYF | TGTGCCAGCAGTTTATCGGGCAGCAGCTCCTACGAGCAGTACTTC | TRBJ2-7 | . | . | TRBV27 | 15
CASSPPRGRIETQYF | TGTGCCAGCAGCCCCCCTCGCGGGAGAATTGAGACCCAGTACTTC | TRBJ2-5 | TRBD2 | . | TRBV7-3 | 15
CASSGYRGQDGYTF | TGTGCCAGCAGTGGATACAGGGGGCAAGATGGCTACACCTTC | TRBJ1-2 | TRBD1 | . | TRBV28 | 14
CASSGPQGEVDEKLFF | TGTGCCAGCAGTGGGCCACAGGGGGAAGTCGACGAAAAACTGTTTTTT | TRBJ1-4 | TRBD1 | . | TRBV25-1 | 16
CASSLGVTGLSYEQYF | TGTGCCAGCAGTTTGGGGGTGACAGGGCTATCCTACGAGCAGTACTTC | TRBJ2-7 | TRBD1 | once | TRBV28 | 16
CASRRTGGDGYTF | TGTGCCAGCAGAAGGACAGGGGGCGATGGCTACACCTTC | TRBJ1-2 | TRBD1 | . | TRBV7-9 | 13
CASSLESNQPQHF | TGTGCCAGCAGCTTAGAGAGCAATCAGCCCCAGCATTTT | TRBJ1-5 | . | few | TRBV7-9 | 13
CASSPHDVLGETQYF | TGTGCCAGCAGCCCTCACGACGTATTGGGGGAGACCCAGTACTTC | TRBJ2-5 | . | . | TRBV9 | 15
CASSLGVGDTQYF | TGTGCCAGTAGTTTGGGGGTAGGAGATACGCAGTATTTT | TRBJ2-3 | . | . | TRBV19 | 13
CASSPGGDSPLHF | TGTGCCAGCAGTCCAGGGGGGGATTCACCCCTCCACTTT | TRBJ1-6 | TRBD1 | . | TRBV6-4 | 13
CASSSLAGVDEQYF | TGTGCCAGCAGTTCTCTAGCGGGAGTGGACGAGCAGTACTTC | TRBJ2-7 | TRBD2 | . | TRBV5-5 | 14
CASSQVRGETQYF | TGTGCCAGCAGCCAAGTCAGGGGAGAGACCCAGTACTTC | TRBJ2-5 | . | . | TRBV14 | 13
CASSSPRGTPLSYEQYF | TGTGCCAGCAGTTCTCCAAGGGGGACACCTTTGTCCTACGAGCAGTACTTC | TRBJ2-7 | . | . | TRBV28 | 17
CASRQGGNTEAFF | TGTGCCAGCAGGCAGGGGGGGAACACTGAAGCTTTCTTT | TRBJ1-1 | TRBD1 | . | TRBV12-3/TRBV12-4 | 13
CASSLSVGGRALETQYF | TGTGCTAGCAGCTTATCCGTGGGAGGCCGGGCCCTGGAGACCCAGTACTTC | TRBJ2-5 | . | . | TRBV7-7 | 17
CASSTGQVPYEQYF | TGCGCCAGCAGCACAGGACAGGTCCCCTACGAGCAGTACTTC | TRBJ2-7 | TRBD1 | . | TRBV5-1 | 14
CASSYSGEGYNEQFF | TGCGCCAGCAGCTATAGCGGGGAGGGTTACAATGAGCAGTTCTTC | TRBJ2-1 | TRBD2 | once | TRBV5-1 | 15
CASSPGSGLNTGELFF | TGTGCCAGCTCACCCGGATCGGGACTTAACACCGGGGAGCTGTTTTTT | TRBJ2-2 | . | . | TRBV18 | 16
CASSVGGVNTEAFF | TGTGCCAGCAGCGTAGGGGGGGTGAACACTGAAGCTTTCTTT | TRBJ1-1 | . | . | TRBV9 | 14
CASSSTTSLKETQYF | TGTGCCAGCAGCTCTACGACTAGCTTGAAGGAGACCCAGTACTTC | TRBJ2-5 | TRBD2 | . | TRBV7-6 | 15
CASSEGSSGREFF | TGTGCCAGCAGTGAAGGGAGCAGCGGCCGGGAGTTCTTC | TRBJ2-1 | . | . | TRBV2 | 13
CASSDREGQPQHF | TGTGCCAGCAGCGACAGGGAAGGGCAGCCCCAGCATTTT | TRBJ1-5 | TRBD1 | few | TRBV6-5 | 13
CASIPARGSNQPQHF | TGTGCCAGCATCCCCGCCCGGGGGTCAAATCAGCCCCAGCATTTT | TRBJ1-5 | . | . | TRBV28 | 15
CASSLWGVYEQYF | TGTGCCAGCAGTTTATGGGGGGTCTACGAGCAGTACTTC | TRBJ2-7 | . | . | TRBV28 | 13
CASSRTGNTEAFF | TGTGCCAGCAGCCGCACAGGGAACACTGAAGCTTTCTTT | TRBJ1-1 | . | once | TRBV7-9 | 13
CSASPWGPGANVLTF | TGCAGTGCTAGTCCCTGGGGGCCTGGGGCCAACGTCCTGACTTTC | TRBJ2-6 | . | . | TRBV20-1 | 15
CAWREKNNEQFF | TGTGCCTGGAGGGAAAAGAACAATGAGCAGTTCTTC | TRBJ2-1 | . | . | TRBV30 | 12
CASSLERITGGYTF | TGTGCCAGCAGCTTAGAACGGATTACAGGGGGCTACACCTTC | TRBJ1-2 | . | . | TRBV7-2 | 14
CASSPTGHTAETQYF | TGTGCCAGCAGCCCCACAGGCCATACAGCGGAGACCCAGTACTTC | TRBJ2-5 | . | . | TRBV3-1/TRBV3-2 | 15
CAIRAAFLAGGPADTQYF | TGTGCCATCAGAGCAGCTTTTCTAGCGGGAGGGCCCGCAGATACGCAGTATTTT | TRBJ2-3 | TRBD2 | . | TRBV10-3 | 18
CASSQAGTSGRRDAQYF | TGTGCCAGCAGCCAAGCCGGGACTAGCGGGAGGAGAGATGCGCAGTATTTT | TRBJ2-3 | TRBD2 | . | TRBV3-1/TRBV3-2 | 17
CASSQEDGRNTIYF | TGTGCCAGCAGCCAAGAGGATGGCCGAAACACCATATATTTT | TRBJ1-3 | . | . | TRBV4-2 | 14
CASSLVQGADGELFF | TGTGCCAGCAGCTTAGTACAGGGGGCGGACGGGGAGCTGTTTTTT | TRBJ2-2 | TRBD1 | . | TRBV7-2 | 15
CASSQVPEDTGELFF | TGTGCCAGCAGCCAAGTCCCAGAGGACACCGGGGAGCTGTTTTTT | TRBJ2-2 | . | . | TRBV4-2 | 15
CASSVAAGTYEQYF | TGTGCCAGCAGCGTAGCAGCAGGGACCTACGAGCAGTACTTC | TRBJ2-7 | . | . | TRBV9 | 14
CASSPVLATGKDEQFF | TGTGCCAGCTCACCAGTTCTTGCAACAGGGAAAGATGAGCAGTTCTTC | TRBJ2-1 | . | . | TRBV18 | 16
CASSIIAGGRTEAFF | TGTGCCAGTAGTATTATCGCAGGGGGACGCACTGAAGCTTTCTTT | TRBJ1-1 | TRBD1 | . | TRBV19 | 15
CAWSPPGARSGANVLTF | TGTGCCTGGAGTCCGCCCGGGGCCCGCTCTGGGGCCAACGTCCTGACTTTC | TRBJ2-6 | . | . | TRBV30 | 17
CASSPHYGPYEQYF | TGTGCCAGCAGCCCCCACTATGGTCCCTACGAGCAGTACTTC | TRBJ2-7 | . | . | TRBV6-2/TRBV6-3 | 14
CASSSTGGTNEKLFF | TGCGCCAGCAGCTCAACAGGGGGGACTAATGAAAAACTGTTTTTT | TRBJ1-4 | TRBD1 | . | TRBV5-1 | 15
CSVLGLAVGTEAFF | TGCAGCGTCTTAGGATTGGCTGTAGGCACTGAAGCTTTCTTT | TRBJ1-1 | . | . | TRBV29-1 | 14
CASSSLGSGNQPQHF | TGTGCCAGCAGCTCCCTTGGGTCAGGGAATCAGCCCCAGCATTTT | TRBJ1-5 | . | . | TRBV7-9 | 15
CATRDLTSTDTQYF | TGTGCCACCAGGGACCTTACTAGCACAGATACGCAGTATTTT | TRBJ2-3 | . | . | TRBV15 | 14
CASSLADRSKYF | TGTGCCAGCAGCTTGGCCGACAGGTCCAAGTACTTC | TRBJ2-5 | . | . | TRBV5-6 | 12
CASSLGPAGKETQYF | TGCGCCAGCAGCTTGGGGCCAGCGGGAAAAGAGACCCAGTACTTC | TRBJ2-5 | TRBD2 | once | TRBV5-1 | 15
CAISESGGNTEAFF | TGTGCCATCAGTGAGTCAGGAGGGAACACTGAAGCTTTCTTT | TRBJ1-1 | . | . | TRBV10-3 | 14
CASSGSAGGYTF | TGTGCCAGCAGTGGTAGCGCAGGTGGCTACACCTTC | TRBJ1-2 | . | . | TRBV2 | 12
CASSLYRDLTF | TGTGCCAGCAGCTTATACAGGGACCTGACCTTC | TRBJ1-2 | . | . | TRBV7-2 | 11
CASSYSIRAGLRDEQYF | TGTGCCAGCAGTTACTCGATTCGGGCGGGGCTTCGCGACGAGCAGTACTTC | TRBJ2-7 | . | . | TRBV6-2/TRBV6-3 | 17
CASSWGDSEGNEKLFF | TGCGCCAGCAGCTGGGGTGACAGCGAAGGGAATGAAAAACTGTTTTTT | TRBJ1-4 | . | . | TRBV5-1 | 16
CASSQAYEQYF | TGTGCCAGCAGCCAAGCCTACGAGCAGTACTTC | TRBJ2-7 | . | few | TRBV3-1/TRBV3-2 | 11
CASRTGLYGYTF | TGTGCCAGCCGGACAGGGCTGTATGGCTACACCTTC | TRBJ1-2 | TRBD1 | . | TRBV27 | 12
CASSEDLSNYGYTF | TGTGCCAGCAGTGAAGATCTATCGAACTATGGCTACACCTTC | TRBJ1-2 | . | . | TRBV2 | 14